The rows below give T cell receptor beta chains drawn from one sample of a study of shared clonotypes between healthy human individuals. Clones were read by immunoSEQ multiplex PCR, and TCRdb kept only the in-frame ones, dropping some. The table has roughly 330,000 clones, around two thirds seen once. Sequencing input: memory CD4+ T cells sorted from blood. Receptors were obtained from a young man in good health. Both conserved end residues are trimmed from each CDR3. Fields, in order: V gene, J gene, CDR3 protein.

v_call: TRBV19; j_call: TRBJ2-1; cdr3_aa: ASTEGGPSGANEQF
v_call: TRBV5-1; j_call: TRBJ2-1; cdr3_aa: ASSLQGPNEQF
v_call: TRBV4-3; j_call: TRBJ1-2; cdr3_aa: ASSQNSGGDYGYT
v_call: TRBV5-4; j_call: TRBJ2-7; cdr3_aa: ASSNGPSAYEQY
v_call: TRBV2; j_call: TRBJ1-2; cdr3_aa: ASSSGPDRGYGYT
v_call: TRBV9; j_call: TRBJ2-1; cdr3_aa: ASSVVAEGYNEQF
v_call: TRBV5-6; j_call: TRBJ2-2; cdr3_aa: ASGRGELF
v_call: TRBV10-2; j_call: TRBJ2-2; cdr3_aa: ASRLETNTGELF
v_call: TRBV5-8; j_call: TRBJ2-4; cdr3_aa: ASSFSTGQRPSKNIQY
v_call: TRBV19; j_call: TRBJ2-7; cdr3_aa: ASSPLGTSGTYEQY
v_call: TRBV6-5; j_call: TRBJ1-4; cdr3_aa: ASSPGRVRSEKLF
v_call: TRBV19; j_call: TRBJ1-5; cdr3_aa: ASSIDTNQPQH
v_call: TRBV18; j_call: TRBJ1-1; cdr3_aa: ASSVNAGRGTEAF
v_call: TRBV2; j_call: TRBJ2-1; cdr3_aa: ASRSPVLRREYEQF
v_call: TRBV19; j_call: TRBJ2-1; cdr3_aa: ASSIPSGRIYEQF
v_call: TRBV2; j_call: TRBJ1-1; cdr3_aa: ASSETGVNTEAF
v_call: TRBV5-1; j_call: TRBJ2-6; cdr3_aa: ASSSDPSGANVLT
v_call: TRBV6-1; j_call: TRBJ1-2; cdr3_aa: ASSAQPSLGYT
v_call: TRBV18; j_call: TRBJ2-3; cdr3_aa: ASSPLTLVTGATDTQY
v_call: TRBV2; j_call: TRBJ1-5; cdr3_aa: ASSEANGGQPQH
v_call: TRBV5-1; j_call: TRBJ2-7; cdr3_aa: ASSTSSGRTGEQY